This TCR beta chain was identified during a study of T-cell reconstitution after alpha-beta-depleted transplantation in children. Details on this clonotype: Its antigen is unidentified.

Preparation of the TCRbeta library used unique molecular identifiers. Using its own MiXCR run on the PCR reads, TCRdb lists one record per CDR3 protein. The table records approximately 520,000 distinct CDR3 sequences, approximately 10% of them present only once. The CDR3 consists of 13 residues. From germline, CDR1 is KGHSH and CDR2 LQKENI. V was clipped by 3 bases and J by 7 bases, with 10 bases between them. Study results and limitations: T-cell counts and diversity at one year post-transplant came mainly from newly produced T cells. The origin of alpha-beta T cells about two months after transplant was reportedly several hundred expanded graft clones. Some patients' high day-60 TCRbeta diversity was attributed to recipient cells surviving conditioning.

The chain has TRBV18 and TRBJ1-5; no reliable D call. The specimen comprised PBMCs, mostly from graft donor cells, sampled 180 days after TCRalphabeta/CD19-depleted stem cell transplant. This receptor was identified in a female patient aged 2 to 10 who had a stem cell transplant for aplastic anemia, so the T cells may come from the graft donor. CDR3 in DNA: TGTGCCAGCTCACCCCTTCAAAAACAGCCCCAGCATTTT. Residues: CASSPLQKQPQHF.